Each of the 27 T cell receptor beta chains below was sequenced from the same sample in a study of blood T cell repertoires in COVID-19. Libraries were prepared by immunoSEQ multiplex PCR; TCRdb keeps only in-frame clonotypes and omits some of them. The data hold around 74,000 clones, with roughly nine tenths observed a single time. The specimen sequenced was peripheral blood. The source of these receptors is a woman aged 80 or over with active or convalescent COVID-19.

At least ten counts were recorded for this clone. The gene calls are TRBV15 and TRBJ2-2; tentatively, D is TRBD1 (5 bases). The length of the CDR3 is 15 residues. Germline V gene lookup returns CDR1 LNHNV and CDR2 YYDKDF (reference sequence). V lost 4 bases, J lost 5 bases, and 14 bases lay in between. In nucleotides, the CDR3 is TGTGCCACCAGCACGCGGACACTCGAAACCGGGGAGCTGTTTTTT. Protein: CATSTRTLETGELFF.

The chain uses TRBV5-5 and TRBJ1-2, with D perhaps TRBD1 (5 bases). Trimming took 2 bases from V and 3 from J, leaving 14 bases between them. Germline V gives CDR1 SGHKS, CDR2 YYEKEE (reference sequence). The CDR3 consists of 15 residues. Here the CDR3 reads CASSFAPQGYYGYTF. CDR3 DNA sequence: TGTGCCAGCAGCTTCGCCCCCCAGGGATACTATGGCTACACCTTC.

In DNA form, the CDR3 reads TGTGCCAGCAGACCGAACAGGGGCAGGTCCGAGTATAGCAATCAGCCCCAGCATTTT. It codes for CASRPNRGRSEYSNQPQHF. This chain links TRBV27 with TRBJ1-5, with 7 positions matching TRBD1. After removal of 6 bases from V and 0 bases from J, the junction contained 17 bases not matched to a gene. From germline, CDR1 is MNHEY and CDR2 SMNVEV (reference sequence). This CDR3 is built from 19 residues.

The V gene is TRBV28, the J gene TRBJ1-4, with D unclear. Germline CDR1 MDHEN, CDR2 SYDVKM. V lost 6 bases and J lost 4, with 9 bases in between. The CDR3 sequence is 13 residues long. This chain's CDR3 is CASRGYGNEKLFF. CDR3 in DNA: TGTGCCAGCAGGGGCTATGGTAATGAAAAACTGTTTTTT.

This sequence joins TRBV30 and TRBJ1-1, with D unclear. V lost 0 bases to trimming and J lost 2 bases, with 10 bases between them. Germline CDR1 is GTSNPN and CDR2 is SVGIG (reference sequence). CDR3 length: 14 amino acids. DNA for the CDR3: TGTGCCTGGAGTGTGGGAGTTTATAACACTGAAGCTTTCTTT. Protein product: CAWSVGVYNTEAFF.

The rearrangement links TRBV7-9 to TRBJ2-4, with TRBD2 identical over 14 bases. The CDR3 consists of 18 residues. The V gene's germline CDR1 is SEHNR and CDR2 FQNEAQ (reference sequence). The V gene end was trimmed by 4 bases and the J gene end by 9 bases; junction bases not matched to a gene: 14. The CDR3 reads CASSSSWTSGGPQSIQYF. CDR3 in DNA: TGTGCCAGCAGCTCCTCCTGGACTAGCGGGGGGCCACAAAGCATTCAGTACTTC.

The chain employs TRBV25-1 and TRBJ1-3; D may be TRBD1 (5 bases). The CDR3 is 15 residues long. Germline V CDR1 and CDR2: MGHDK, SYGVNS. V was shortened by 1 base and J by 0 bases, with 7 bases between the two germline ends. CDR3 nucleotides: TGTGCCAGCAGTGAATGGGACTTCTCTGGAAACACCATATATTTT. Translation gives CASSEWDFSGNTIYF.

CDR3 bases: TGTGCCAGCAGCGACGGAGGCAACTACGAGCAGTACTTC. It encodes CASSDGGNYEQYF. The chain links TRBV9 to TRBJ2-7, with a tentative D call TRBD2 (5 bases). The ends were cut back, 3 bases at V and 3 bases at J, with 10 bases in the middle. Germline-derived CDR1 and CDR2 are SGDLS and YYNGEE. The CDR3 runs to 13 residues.

J is TRBJ1-2 and V is TRBV19; no definite D call. Germline V gene lookup returns CDR1 LNHDA and CDR2 SQIVND (reference sequence). The CDR3 contains 14 residues. Trimming took off 3 bases at V and 3 bases at J, with 11 bases between the two ends. DNA of the CDR3: TGTGCCAGTAGTATCCCGGGTTTGGACTATGGCTACACCTTC. Translation: CASSIPGLDYGYTF. Based on the CDR3 plus reference TRBV19 and TRBJ1-2, the full variable domain is DGGITQSPKYLFRKEGQNVTLSCEQNLNHDAMYWYRQDPGQGLRLIYYSQIVNDFQKGDIAEGYSVSREKKESFPLTVTSAQKNPTAFYLCASSIPGLDYGYTFGSGTRLTVV.

The chain employs TRBV19 and TRBJ2-2; 11 bases line up with TRBD2. The germline V gene has CDR1 LNHDA and CDR2 SQIVND (reference sequence). The V gene end was trimmed by 5 bases and the J gene end by 4 bases; junction bases not matched to a gene: 9. The CDR3 consists of 17 residues. The CDR3 bases are TGTGCCAGTAGTCAGGAGTCGCTAGCGGGGGGCACCGGGGAGCTGTTTTTT. It translates to CASSQESLAGGTGELFF.

This clone was detected once. V gene TRBV4-1 combines with J gene TRBJ1-1; D remains ambiguous. The V end lost 6 bases, the J end lost 1 base, and 15 bases lay between the germline ends. The length of the CDR3 is 15 residues. Germline lookup yields CDR1 MGHRA and CDR2 YSYEKL. CDR3 sequence reads: CASRQNPRPNTEAFF. The CDR3, as DNA: TGCGCCAGCAGACAGAATCCCAGACCGAACACTGAAGCTTTCTTT.

The chain is built from TRBV28 and TRBJ1-1; TRBD1 aligns across 7 bases. Germline V gene data show CDR1 as MDHEN and CDR2 as SYDVKM. J gave up 2 bases and V 8 bases, and 8 bases lay outside the gene matches. The CDR3 consists of 14 residues. This CDR3 is CASRRDSLNTEAFF. As DNA, the CDR3 is TGTGCCAGCCGGCGGGACAGTCTAAACACTGAAGCTTTCTTT.

The J gene is TRBJ2-3, the V gene TRBV18, with TRBD2 as a possible D gene (6 bases). Per germline, CDR1 KGHSH and CDR2 LQKENI. This CDR3 is 16 amino acids long. V was shortened by 0 bases and J by 7 bases, with 17 bases between the two germline ends. For the CDR3, the DNA is TGTGCCAGCTCACCACCGGGAGGCCACAGCTATTATACGCAGTATTTT. This encodes CASSPPGGHSYYTQYF.

The chain has TRBV7-9 and TRBJ1-6; D gene unclear. The germline V gene has CDR1 SEHNR and CDR2 FQNEAQ (reference sequence). This CDR3 has 15 amino acids. V lost 5 bases and J lost 9, with 17 bases in between. CDR3 nucleotides: TGTGCCAGCAGCCTAACGCAACCCTCGGGTTCACCCCTCCACTTT. Translating it yields CASSLTQPSGSPLHF.

The chain combines TRBV29-1 with TRBJ1-1; D might be TRBD1 (6 bases). Germline CDR1 and CDR2: SQVTM and ANQGSEA. Trimming pared 8 bases from V and 4 bases from J, leaving 11 bases between. The CDR3 covers 11 residues. CDR3 residues: CSTRGGTEAFF. DNA for the CDR3: TGCAGCACCAGGGGTGGCACTGAAGCTTTCTTT.

V is TRBV6-1 and J is TRBJ2-3, with 7 bases matching TRBD1. With V trimmed by 2 bases and J by 4 bases, 9 bases remained unmatched. The length of the CDR3 is 16 residues. Germline CDR1 and CDR2: MNHNS and SASEGT. The CDR3 nucleotides are TGTGCCAGCAGTGAAATGAGGGGGCAGGGGGCAGATACGCAGTATTTT. Protein: CASSEMRGQGADTQYF.

The V gene is TRBV6-2 or TRBV6-3, the J gene TRBJ2-3; D call uncertain. CDR3 length: 18 amino acids. Trimming left V 2 bases short and J 2 bases short, with 20 bases between. Germline CDR1 is MNHEY and CDR2 is SVGEGT. The CDR3 loop reads CASSYPPTGSPLTDTQYF. In DNA, the CDR3 is TGTGCCAGCAGTTACCCCCCCACGGGTTCACCACTCACAGATACGCAGTATTTT.

This clone has a single count. The chain recombines TRBV28 with TRBJ2-2, with unresolved D. V was shortened by 4 bases and J by 6 bases, with 3 bases between the two germline ends. The CDR3 runs to 11 residues. Looked up from germline, CDR1 is MDHEN and CDR2 is SYDVKM. DNA of the CDR3: TGTGCCAGCAGTTGGCCCGGGGAGCTGTTTTTT. It yields the protein CASSWPGELFF.

This rearrangement joins TRBV10-3 to TRBJ2-2; tentatively, D is TRBD2 (6 bases). The CDR3 runs to 15 residues. Trimming pared 6 bases from V and 7 bases from J, leaving 18 bases between. Per the germline V gene, CDR1 is ENHRY and CDR2 is SYGVKD. CDR3 region: CAIREKGGAVGELFF. In nucleotides, the CDR3 is TGTGCCATCAGGGAGAAAGGAGGGGCGGTCGGGGAGCTGTTTTTT.

This chain links TRBV19 with TRBJ2-1; D call uncertain. Looked up from germline, CDR1 is LNHDA and CDR2 is SQIVND (reference sequence). The CDR3 length is 13 residues. Trimming removed 3 bases at V and 4 bases at J, with 7 bases between. CDR3 sequence reads: CASSIATYNEQFF. In DNA form, the CDR3 reads TGTGCCAGTAGTATCGCCACATACAATGAGCAGTTCTTC.

V gene TRBV24-1 combines with J gene TRBJ1-6, with 8 positions matching TRBD1. In germline, CDR1 is KGHDR, CDR2 SFDVKD. The CDR3 spans 15 residues. Unmatched junction bases numbered 12, after V lost 4 bases and J lost 14 bases. The CDR3 reads CATSELTGATRALHF. CDR3 DNA: TGTGCCACCAGTGAGCTGACAGGGGCCACCCGGGCCCTCCACTTT.

This chain connects TRBV5-1 to TRBJ2-7; no firm D call. Germline V gene lookup returns CDR1 SGHRS and CDR2 YFSETQ. V lost 4 bases, J lost 0 bases, and 20 bases lay in between. This CDR3 has 17 amino acids. CDR3 sequence reads: CASSPRVGSLNSYEQYF. The CDR3 nucleotides read TGCGCCAGCAGCCCCCGGGTTGGCTCCCTCAACTCCTACGAGCAGTACTTC.

The J gene is TRBJ2-7, the V gene TRBV19; D may be TRBD2 (7 bases). Germline CDR1 and CDR2: LNHDA and SQIVND (reference sequence). With 3 bases removed from V and 3 bases from J, the gap between germline ends came to 15 bases. The CDR3 runs to 15 residues. Here the CDR3 reads CASSIAGALIYEQYF. CDR3 coding DNA: TGTGCCAGTAGTATCGCGGGGGCTCTTATCTACGAGCAGTACTTC.

CDR3 amino acids: CAKRGCEQYF. CDR3 nucleotide sequence: TGTGCGAAGCGGGGGTGTGAGCAGTACTTC. The chain uses TRBV3-1 (or the pseudogene TRBV3-2) and TRBJ2-7; TRBD2 matches 8 bases. Germline V lookup: CDR1 LGHDT, CDR2 YNNKEL (reference sequence). This CDR3 has 10 residues.

The chain employs TRBV28 and TRBJ1-6; D might be TRBD1 (5 bases). The V gene lost 4 bases and the J gene lost 7 bases, with 11 bases spanning the gap. CDR1 is MDHEN and CDR2 is SYDVKM in the germline V gene. The length of the CDR3 is 14 residues. CDR3 loop: CASSWAGKNSPLHF. The CDR3 DNA reads TGTGCCAGCAGTTGGGCAGGGAAGAATTCACCCCTCCACTTT.

The table lists this clone with a count of one. V usage is TRBV6-5 and J usage is TRBJ1-2; a possible D gene is TRBD1 (6 bases). Germline lookup yields CDR1 MNHEY and CDR2 SVGAGI. This CDR3 has 14 amino acids. Trimming cost V 8 bases and J 7 bases, with 20 bases left between them. CDR3 bases: TGTGCCAGCGGGGGAACAGGGAGACCTTTTGGCTACACCTTC. Residues: CASGGTGRPFGYTF.

The chain joins TRBV18 to TRBJ2-1; 10 positions match TRBD2. The CDR3 consists of 15 residues. Germline CDR1 reads KGHSH; CDR2 reads LQKENI. V gave up 5 bases and J gave up 3 bases; unmatched junction bases: 4. The CDR3: CASSGAGGLYNEQFF. Written as DNA, the CDR3 is TGTGCCAGCTCAGGAGCGGGGGGGCTCTACAATGAGCAGTTCTTC.